The clone carrying this TCR beta chain was detected once. The data were produced by immunoSEQ multiplex PCR, yet TCRdb's version contains in-frame clones alone and is incomplete. The sample contains around 330,000 clones, 85% of which appear only once. These data are taken from a study of blood T cell repertoires in COVID-19. The overall study: In each case, the material was cDNA or gDNA derived from T cells, B-cell-depleted T cells, or PBMCs.

The V gene's germline CDR1 is MGHDK and CDR2 SYGVNS. J was trimmed by 4 bases and V by 6 bases; bases with no gene match: 5. CDR3 length: 14 residues. This receptor was taken from a woman aged 25-40 years who had been exposed to COVID-19. The sequencing sample was made of PBMCs or T cells enriched from blood (not recorded which). This chain connects TRBV25-1 to TRBJ2-2; 7 nucleotides match TRBD1. The CDR3 DNA reads as TGTGCCAGCAGCAGACAGGGAAGCACCGGGGAGCTGTTTTTT. As protein: CASSRQGSTGELFF. The entire variable domain, with the rest obtained from reference TRBV25-1 and TRBJ2-2, is as follows: EADIYQTPRYLVIGTGKKITLECSQTMGHDKMYWYQQDPGMELHLIHYSYGVNSTEKGDLSSESTVSRIRTEHFPLTLESARPSHTSQYLCASSRQGSTGELFFGEGSRLTVL.